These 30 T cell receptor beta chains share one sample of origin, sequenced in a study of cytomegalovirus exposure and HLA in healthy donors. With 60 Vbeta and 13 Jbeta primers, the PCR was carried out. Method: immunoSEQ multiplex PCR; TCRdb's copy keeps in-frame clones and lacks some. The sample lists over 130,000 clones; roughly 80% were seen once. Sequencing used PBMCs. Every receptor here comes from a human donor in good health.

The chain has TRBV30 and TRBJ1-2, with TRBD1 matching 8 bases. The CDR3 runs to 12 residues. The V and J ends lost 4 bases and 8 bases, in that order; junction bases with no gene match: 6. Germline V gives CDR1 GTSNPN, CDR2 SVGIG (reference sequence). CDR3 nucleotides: TGTGCCTGGAAAACAGGGGGGCGGGGCTACACCTTC. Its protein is CAWKTGGRGYTF.

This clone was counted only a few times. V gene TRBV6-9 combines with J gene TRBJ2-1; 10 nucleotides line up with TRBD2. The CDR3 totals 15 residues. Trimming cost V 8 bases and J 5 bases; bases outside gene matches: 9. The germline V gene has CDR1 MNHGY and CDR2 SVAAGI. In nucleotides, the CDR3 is TGTGCCAGCGATAGAGCTAGCGGGAGCCACAATGAGCAGTTCTTC. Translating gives CASDRASGSHNEQFF.

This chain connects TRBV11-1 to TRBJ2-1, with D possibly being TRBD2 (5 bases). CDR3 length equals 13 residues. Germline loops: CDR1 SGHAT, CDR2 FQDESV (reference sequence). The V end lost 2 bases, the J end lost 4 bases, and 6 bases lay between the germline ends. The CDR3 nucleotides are TGTGCCAGCAGCTTACCGGGGTACAATGAGCAGTTCTTC. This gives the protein CASSLPGYNEQFF. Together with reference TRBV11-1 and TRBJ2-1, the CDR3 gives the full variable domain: EAEVAQSPRYKITEKSQAVAFWCDPISGHATLYWYRQILGQGPELLVQFQDESVVDDSQLPKDRFSAERLKGVDSTLKIQPAELGDSAMYLCASSLPGYNEQFFGPGTRLTVL.

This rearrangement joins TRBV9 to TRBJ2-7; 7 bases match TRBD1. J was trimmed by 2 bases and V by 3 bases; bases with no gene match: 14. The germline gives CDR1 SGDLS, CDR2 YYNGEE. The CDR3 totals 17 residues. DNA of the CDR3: TGTGCCAGCAGCGCGCGGCCGGACAGGCCCCCACCCTACGAGCAGTACTTC. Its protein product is CASSARPDRPPPYEQYF.

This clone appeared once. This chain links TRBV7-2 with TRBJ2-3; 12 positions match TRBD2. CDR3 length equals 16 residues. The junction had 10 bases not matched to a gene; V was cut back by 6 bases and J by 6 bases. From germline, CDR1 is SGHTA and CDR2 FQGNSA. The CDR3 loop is CASRMTSGRGTDTQYF. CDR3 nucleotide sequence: TGTGCCAGCAGGATGACTAGCGGGAGAGGGACGGATACGCAGTATTTT.

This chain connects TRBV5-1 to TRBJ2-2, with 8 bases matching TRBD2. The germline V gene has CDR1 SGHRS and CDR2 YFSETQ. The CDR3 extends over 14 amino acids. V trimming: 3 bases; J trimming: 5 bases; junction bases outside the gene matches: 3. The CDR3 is CASSSGGDTGELFF. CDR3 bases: TGCGCCAGCAGCTCCGGGGGGGATACCGGGGAGCTGTTTTTT.

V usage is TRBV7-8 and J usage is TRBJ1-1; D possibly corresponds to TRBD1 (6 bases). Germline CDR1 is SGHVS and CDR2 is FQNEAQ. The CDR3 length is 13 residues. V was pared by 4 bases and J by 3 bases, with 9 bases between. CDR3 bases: TGTGCCAGCAGCTATTACAGGGACACTGAAGCTTTCTTT. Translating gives CASSYYRDTEAFF.

Written as DNA, the CDR3 is TGTGCCATCAGCCTAGGTAGGAGCGGGAGCACCACAGATACGCAGTATTTT. It yields the protein CAISLGRSGSTTDTQYF. V usage is TRBV10-3 and J usage is TRBJ2-3, with TRBD2 identical over 8 bases. Germline CDR1 and CDR2: ENHRY and SYGVKD. This CDR3 contains 17 residues. V trimming: 6 bases; J trimming: 2 bases; junction bases outside the gene matches: 13.

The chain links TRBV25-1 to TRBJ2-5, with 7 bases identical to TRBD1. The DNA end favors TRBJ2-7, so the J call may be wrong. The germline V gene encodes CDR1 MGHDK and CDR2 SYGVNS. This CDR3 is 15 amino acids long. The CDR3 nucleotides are TGTGCCAGCAGTGTATCGGACAGGCTTGGGTACGAGCAGTACTTC. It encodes CASSVSDRLGYEQYF.

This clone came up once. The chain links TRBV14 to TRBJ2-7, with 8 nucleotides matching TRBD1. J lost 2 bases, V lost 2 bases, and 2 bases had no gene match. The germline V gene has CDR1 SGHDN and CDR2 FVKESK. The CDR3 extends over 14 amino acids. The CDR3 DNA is TGTGCCAGCAGCCAAAGACAGGGGACCTACGAGCAGTACTTC. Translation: CASSQRQGTYEQYF.

The CDR3 sequence is CATSRRTGNDGYTF. DNA of the CDR3: TGTGCCACCAGCAGGAGGACAGGGAACGATGGCTACACCTTC. V usage is TRBV15 and J usage is TRBJ1-2; 8 positions match TRBD1. CDR1 is LNHNV and CDR2 is YYDKDF in the germline V gene (reference sequence). V lost 3 bases and J lost 6; bases outside the gene matches: 6. CDR3 length equals 14 residues.

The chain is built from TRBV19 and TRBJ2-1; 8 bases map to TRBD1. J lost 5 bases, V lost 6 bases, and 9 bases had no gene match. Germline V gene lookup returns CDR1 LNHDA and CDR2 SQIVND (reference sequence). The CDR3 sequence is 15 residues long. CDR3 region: CASSLDRGSHNEQFF. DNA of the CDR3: TGTGCCAGTAGCCTAGACAGGGGATCCCACAATGAGCAGTTCTTC.

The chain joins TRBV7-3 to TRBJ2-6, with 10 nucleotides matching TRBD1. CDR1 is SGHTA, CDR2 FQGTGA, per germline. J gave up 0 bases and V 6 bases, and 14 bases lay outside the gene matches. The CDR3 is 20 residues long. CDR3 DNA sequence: TGTGCCAGCAGTCGGAGCGGTGGGACAGGGGTTACCTCTGGGGCCAACGTCCTGACTTTC. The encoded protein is CASSRSGGTGVTSGANVLTF. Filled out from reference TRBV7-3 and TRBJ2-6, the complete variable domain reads GAGVSQTPSNKVTEKGKYVELRCDPISGHTALYWYRQSLGQGPEFLIYFQGTGAADDSGLPNDRFFAVRPEGSVSTLKIQRTERGDSAVYLCASSRSGGTGVTSGANVLTFGAGSRLTVL.

The CDR3: CASSLLGGSNQPQHF. The CDR3 DNA reads as TGTGCCAGCAGCTTGTTGGGGGGGAGCAATCAGCCCCAGCATTTT. The J gene is TRBJ1-5, the V gene TRBV7-8, with D tentatively TRBD1 (5 bases). V lost 3 bases and J 1 base, leaving 10 bases between the germline ends. The CDR3 is 15 residues long. Germline V gene lookup returns CDR1 SGHVS and CDR2 FQNEAQ.

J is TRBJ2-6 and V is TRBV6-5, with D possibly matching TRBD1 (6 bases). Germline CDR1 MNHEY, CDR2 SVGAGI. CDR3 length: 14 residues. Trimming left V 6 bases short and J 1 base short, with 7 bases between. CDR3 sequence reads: CASSTGSGANVLTF. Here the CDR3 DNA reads TGTGCCAGCAGCACAGGGTCTGGGGCCAACGTCCTGACTTTC.

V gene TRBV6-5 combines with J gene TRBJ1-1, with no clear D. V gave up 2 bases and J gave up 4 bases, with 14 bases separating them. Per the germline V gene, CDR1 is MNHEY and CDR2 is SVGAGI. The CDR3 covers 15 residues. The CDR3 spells CASSYGQVRSTEAFF. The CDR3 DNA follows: TGTGCCAGCAGTTACGGGCAGGTGAGAAGCACTGAAGCTTTCTTT.

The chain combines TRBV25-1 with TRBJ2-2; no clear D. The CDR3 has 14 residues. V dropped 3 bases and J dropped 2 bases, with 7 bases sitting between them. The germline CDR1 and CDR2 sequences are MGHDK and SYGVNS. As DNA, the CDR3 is TGTGCCAGCAGTGACAGGATCAACACCGGGGAGCTGTTTTTT. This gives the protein CASSDRINTGELFF.

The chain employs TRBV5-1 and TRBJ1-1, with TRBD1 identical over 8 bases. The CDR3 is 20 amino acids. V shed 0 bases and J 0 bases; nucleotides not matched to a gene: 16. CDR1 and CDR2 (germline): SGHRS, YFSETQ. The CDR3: CASSLGGQALFNLLNTEAFF. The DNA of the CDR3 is TGCGCCAGCAGCTTGGGGGGACAGGCCCTATTTAACCTTTTGAACACTGAAGCTTTCTTT.

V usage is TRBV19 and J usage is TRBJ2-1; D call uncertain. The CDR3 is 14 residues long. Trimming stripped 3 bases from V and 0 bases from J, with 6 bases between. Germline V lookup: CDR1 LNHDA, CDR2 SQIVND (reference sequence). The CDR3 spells CASSMVGSYNEQFF. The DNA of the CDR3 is TGTGCCAGTAGTATGGTCGGCTCCTACAATGAGCAGTTCTTC. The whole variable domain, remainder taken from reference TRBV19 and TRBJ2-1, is DGGITQSPKYLFRKEGQNVTLSCEQNLNHDAMYWYRQDPGQGLRLIYYSQIVNDFQKGDIAEGYSVSREKKESFPLTVTSAQKNPTAFYLCASSMVGSYNEQFFGPGTRLTVL.

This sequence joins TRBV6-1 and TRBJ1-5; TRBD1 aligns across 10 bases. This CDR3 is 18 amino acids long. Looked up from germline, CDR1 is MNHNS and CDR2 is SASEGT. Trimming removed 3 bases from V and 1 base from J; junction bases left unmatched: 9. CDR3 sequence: CASSDLGQGSWSNQPQHF. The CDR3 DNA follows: TGTGCCAGCAGTGATTTGGGACAGGGGTCTTGGAGCAATCAGCCCCAGCATTTT.

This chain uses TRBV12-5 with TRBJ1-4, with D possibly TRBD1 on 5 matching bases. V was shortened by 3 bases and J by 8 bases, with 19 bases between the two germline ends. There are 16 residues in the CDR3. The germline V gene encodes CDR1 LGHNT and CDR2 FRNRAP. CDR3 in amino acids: CASGFTPPVKGEKLFF. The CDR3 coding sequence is TGTGCTAGTGGTTTTACCCCCCCCGTGAAGGGGGAAAAACTGTTTTTT.

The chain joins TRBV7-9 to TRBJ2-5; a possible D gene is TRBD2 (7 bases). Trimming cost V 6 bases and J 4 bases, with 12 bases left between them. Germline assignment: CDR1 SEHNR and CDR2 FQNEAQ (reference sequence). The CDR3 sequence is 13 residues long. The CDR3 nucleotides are TGTGCCAGCAGTCCGGGGGGCCTAGAGACCCAGTACTTC. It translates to CASSPGGLETQYF.

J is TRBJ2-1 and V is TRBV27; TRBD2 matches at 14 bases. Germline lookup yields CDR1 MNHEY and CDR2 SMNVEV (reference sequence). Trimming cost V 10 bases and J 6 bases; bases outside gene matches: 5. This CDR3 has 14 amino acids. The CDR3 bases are TGTGCCACATGGGGACTAGCGGGAGTCAATGAGCAGTTCTTC. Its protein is CATWGLAGVNEQFF.

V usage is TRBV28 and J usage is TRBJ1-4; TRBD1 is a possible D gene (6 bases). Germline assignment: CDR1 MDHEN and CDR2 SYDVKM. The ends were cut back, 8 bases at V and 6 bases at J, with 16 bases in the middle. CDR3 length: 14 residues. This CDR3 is CASGRTARDEKLFF. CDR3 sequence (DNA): TGTGCCAGCGGACGGACAGCTAGAGATGAAAAACTGTTTTTT. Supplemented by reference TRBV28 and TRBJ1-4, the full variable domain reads DVKVTQSSRYLVKRTGEKVFLECVQDMDHENMFWYRQDPGLGLRLIYFSYDVKMKEKGDIPEGYSVSREKKERFSLILESASTNQTSMYLCASGRTARDEKLFFGSGTQLSVL.

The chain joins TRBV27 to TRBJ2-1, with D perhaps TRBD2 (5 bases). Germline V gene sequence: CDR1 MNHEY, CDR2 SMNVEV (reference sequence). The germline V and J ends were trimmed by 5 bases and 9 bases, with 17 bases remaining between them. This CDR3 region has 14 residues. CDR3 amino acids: CASSSFSVTTEQFF. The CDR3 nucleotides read TGTGCCAGCAGTAGTTTTAGCGTGACTACTGAGCAGTTCTTC.

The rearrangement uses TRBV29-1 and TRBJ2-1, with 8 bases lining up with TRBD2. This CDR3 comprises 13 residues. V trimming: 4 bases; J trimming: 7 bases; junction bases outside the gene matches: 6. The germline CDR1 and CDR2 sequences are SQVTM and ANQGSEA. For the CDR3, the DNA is TGCAGCGTTGCAGCGGGAGCGGCAAATGAGCAGTTCTTC. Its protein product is CSVAAGAANEQFF.

The CDR3 loop reads CASNPDRVSNQPQHF. The CDR3 DNA reads as TGTGCCAGCAACCCTGACAGGGTTAGCAATCAGCCCCAGCATTTT. The V call is TRBV2, the J call TRBJ1-5, with 7 positions matching TRBD1. Losses at the gene ends were 7 bases for V and 0 bases for J; bases not matched to a gene: 6. The CDR3 is made up of 15 amino acids. Germline values: CDR1 SNHLY, CDR2 FYNNEI.

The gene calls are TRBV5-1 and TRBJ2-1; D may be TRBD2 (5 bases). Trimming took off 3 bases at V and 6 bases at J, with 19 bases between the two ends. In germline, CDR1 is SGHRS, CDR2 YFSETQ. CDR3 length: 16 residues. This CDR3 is CASSSLSSRRVNEQFF. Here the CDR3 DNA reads TGCGCCAGCAGCTCGCTATCGAGCAGGCGGGTCAATGAGCAGTTCTTC.

CDR3 residues: CASSTLVTGEQFF. DNA of the CDR3: TGTGCCAGCAGCACACTAGTTACTGGTGAGCAGTTCTTC. This chain joins TRBV6-5 and TRBJ2-1; weak D call: TRBD2 (5 bases). The germline V gene has CDR1 MNHEY and CDR2 SVGAGI. This CDR3 comprises 13 residues. The V gene lost 6 bases and the J gene lost 9 bases, with 15 bases spanning the gap.

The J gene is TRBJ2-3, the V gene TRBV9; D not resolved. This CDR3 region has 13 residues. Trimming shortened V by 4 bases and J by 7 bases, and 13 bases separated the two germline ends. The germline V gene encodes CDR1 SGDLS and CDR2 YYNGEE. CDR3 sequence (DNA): TGTGCCAGCAGCACTCATGGGCAGCATACGCAGTATTTT. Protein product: CASSTHGQHTQYF.